Listed below are T cell receptor beta chains from one sample, sequenced in a study of blood T cells in healthy people across ages. One entry per CDR3 protein, called by TCRdb with MiXCR from the 5' RACE reads. Counted here are under 1,000,000 distinct CDR3 sequences, 35% to 40% occurring once; the ten biggest clones make up roughly 13%. The sequencing input was blood. The source of these receptors is a man younger than 35 in good health. The CDR3 runs from the conserved cysteine through the conserved F or W. D genes are given only for firm matches.

j_call | d_call | cdr3_length | v_call | cdr3_aa
TRBJ1-5 | - | 14 | TRBV7-9 | CASSLSTVNQPQHF
TRBJ1-1 | - | 15 | TRBV6-5 | CASKPDRTGNTEAFF
TRBJ2-7 | - | 14 | TRBV7-9 | CASSLVSGFYEQYF
TRBJ2-2 | - | 14 | TRBV7-2 | CASSPGSRTGELFF
- | TRBD2 | 16 | TRBV20-1 | CTVRLASGRRGETQYF
TRBJ2-1 | - | 12 | TRBV5-1 | CASRVQGNEQFF
TRBJ2-1 | - | 14 | TRBV4-3 | CASSQDMQYNEQFF
TRBJ2-1 | - | 13 | TRBV6-2/TRBV6-3 | CASSADIYNEQFF
TRBJ1-1 | - | 13 | TRBV29-1 | CSITAFKNTEAFF
TRBJ1-5 | - | 14 | TRBV6-5 | CASKGGGGRQPQHF
TRBJ2-7 | - | 15 | TRBV5-1 | CASSREVEGMNEQYF
TRBJ2-2 | - | 16 | TRBV4-2 | CASSQDSQGSGGELFF
TRBJ2-5 | - | 16 | TRBV7-9 | CASSLGPPTLWETQYF
TRBJ2-3 | TRBD2 | 15 | TRBV7-3 | CASSPSGGPPDTQYF
TRBJ2-1 | - | 16 | TRBV18 | CASSPFGMKSHNEQFF
TRBJ1-2 | - | 15 | TRBV9 | CASSEAGTGGDGYTF
TRBJ2-7 | - | 13 | TRBV12-3/TRBV12-4 | CASSLAAMGEQYF
TRBJ2-5 | - | 15 | TRBV21-1 | CASRGVNQVYNEQYF
TRBJ2-3 | TRBD2 | 17 | TRBV7-2 | CASSLERGGHGTDTQYF
TRBJ2-4 | TRBD2 | 18 | TRBV4-1 | CASSQGLAGGHSKNIQYF
TRBJ2-3 | TRBD2 | 17 | TRBV6-2/TRBV6-3 | CASSYPRTSGISDTQYF
TRBJ2-5 | - | 13 | TRBV7-2 | CASSLAARDSQYF
TRBJ1-5 | TRBD1 | 14 | TRBV4-2 | CASSQDRGQQPQHF
TRBJ2-3 | TRBD1 | 14 | TRBV20-1 | CSAVGQGRTDTQYF
TRBJ1-2 | TRBD1 | 15 | TRBV28 | CASRRTGGTNYGYTF
TRBJ2-5 | - | 16 | TRBV5-1 | CASRPFLATKQETQYF
TRBJ2-7 | - | 13 | TRBV4-1 | CASSQIGTYEQYF
TRBJ2-6 | - | 14 | TRBV20-1 | CSAEGEPGANVLTF
TRBJ2-3 | TRBD2 | 17 | TRBV28 | CASSEGLAGISTDTQYF
TRBJ2-5 | - | 11 | TRBV7-2 | CASSPDATQYF
TRBJ1-1 | TRBD1 | 16 | TRBV20-1 | CSARASGGGPGTEAFF
TRBJ2-5 | TRBD1 | 13 | TRBV7-2 | CASSWDSQETQYF
TRBJ2-1 | - | 11 | TRBV6-2/TRBV6-3 | CASSYRYEQFF
TRBJ1-2 | TRBD1 | 16 | TRBV6-2/TRBV6-3 | CASRMNTDRGDYGYTF
TRBJ2-7 | - | 11 | TRBV30 | CAWSQGNEQYF